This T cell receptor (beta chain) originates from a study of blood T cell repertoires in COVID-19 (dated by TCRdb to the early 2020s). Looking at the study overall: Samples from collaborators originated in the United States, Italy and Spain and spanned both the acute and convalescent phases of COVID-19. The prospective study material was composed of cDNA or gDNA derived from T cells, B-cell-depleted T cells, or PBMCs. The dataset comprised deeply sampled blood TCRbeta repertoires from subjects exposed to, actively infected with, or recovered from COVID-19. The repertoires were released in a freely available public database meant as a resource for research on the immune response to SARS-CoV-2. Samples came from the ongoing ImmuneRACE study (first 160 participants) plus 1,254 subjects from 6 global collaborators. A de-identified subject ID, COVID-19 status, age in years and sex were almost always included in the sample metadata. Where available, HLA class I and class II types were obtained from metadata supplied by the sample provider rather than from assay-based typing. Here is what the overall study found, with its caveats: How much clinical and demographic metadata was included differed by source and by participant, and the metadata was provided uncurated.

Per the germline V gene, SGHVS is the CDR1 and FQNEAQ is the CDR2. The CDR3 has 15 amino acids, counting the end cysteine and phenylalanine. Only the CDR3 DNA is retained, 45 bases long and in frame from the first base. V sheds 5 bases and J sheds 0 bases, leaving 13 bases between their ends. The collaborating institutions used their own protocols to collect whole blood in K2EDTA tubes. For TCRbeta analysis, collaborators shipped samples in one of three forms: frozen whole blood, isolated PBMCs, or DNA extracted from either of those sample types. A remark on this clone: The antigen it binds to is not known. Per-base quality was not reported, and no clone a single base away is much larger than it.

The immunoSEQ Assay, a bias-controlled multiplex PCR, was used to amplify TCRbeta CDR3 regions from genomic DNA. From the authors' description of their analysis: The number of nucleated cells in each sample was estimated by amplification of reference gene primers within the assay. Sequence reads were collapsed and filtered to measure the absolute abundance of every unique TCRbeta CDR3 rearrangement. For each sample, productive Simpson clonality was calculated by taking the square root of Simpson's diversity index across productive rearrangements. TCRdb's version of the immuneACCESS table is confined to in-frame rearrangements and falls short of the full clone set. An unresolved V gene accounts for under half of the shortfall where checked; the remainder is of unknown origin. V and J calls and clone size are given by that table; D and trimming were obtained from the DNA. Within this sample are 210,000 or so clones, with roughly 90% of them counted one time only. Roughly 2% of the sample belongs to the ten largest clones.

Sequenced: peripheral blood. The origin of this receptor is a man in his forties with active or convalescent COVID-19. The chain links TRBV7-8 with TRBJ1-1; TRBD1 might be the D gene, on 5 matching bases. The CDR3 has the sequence CASSTRQHMNTEAFF. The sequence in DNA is TGTGCCAGCAGCACACGACAGCACATGAACACTGAAGCTTTCTTT.